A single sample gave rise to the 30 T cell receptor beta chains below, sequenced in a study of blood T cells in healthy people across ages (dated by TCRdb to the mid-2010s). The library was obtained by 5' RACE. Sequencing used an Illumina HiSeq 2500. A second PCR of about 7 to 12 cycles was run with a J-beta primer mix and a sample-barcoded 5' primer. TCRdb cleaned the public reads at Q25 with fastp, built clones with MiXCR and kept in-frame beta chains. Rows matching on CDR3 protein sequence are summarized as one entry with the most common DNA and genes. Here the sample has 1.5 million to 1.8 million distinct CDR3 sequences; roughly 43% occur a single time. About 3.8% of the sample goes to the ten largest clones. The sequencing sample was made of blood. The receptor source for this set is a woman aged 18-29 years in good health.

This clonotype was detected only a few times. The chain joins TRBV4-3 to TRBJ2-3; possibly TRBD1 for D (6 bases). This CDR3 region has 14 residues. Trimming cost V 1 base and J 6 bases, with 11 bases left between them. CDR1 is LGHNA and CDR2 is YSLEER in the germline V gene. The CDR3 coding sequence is TGCGCCAGCAGCCAAGGTGGGGGCGGGGATACGCAGTATTTT. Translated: CASSQGGGGDTQYF.

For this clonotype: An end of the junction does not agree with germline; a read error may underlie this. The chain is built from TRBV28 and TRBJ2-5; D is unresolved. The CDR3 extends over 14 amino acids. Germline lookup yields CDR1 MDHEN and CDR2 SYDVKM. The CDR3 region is CACRPSGSQETQYF. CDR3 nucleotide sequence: TGTGCCTGCAGACCCTCGGGCAGTCAAGAGACCCAGTACTTC.

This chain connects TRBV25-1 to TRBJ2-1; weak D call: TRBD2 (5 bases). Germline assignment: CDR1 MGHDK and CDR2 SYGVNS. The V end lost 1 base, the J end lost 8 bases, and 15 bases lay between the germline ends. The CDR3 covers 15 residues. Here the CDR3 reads CASSESPGRFDEQFF. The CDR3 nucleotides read TGTGCCAGCAGTGAATCGCCGGGAAGGTTCGATGAGCAGTTCTTC.

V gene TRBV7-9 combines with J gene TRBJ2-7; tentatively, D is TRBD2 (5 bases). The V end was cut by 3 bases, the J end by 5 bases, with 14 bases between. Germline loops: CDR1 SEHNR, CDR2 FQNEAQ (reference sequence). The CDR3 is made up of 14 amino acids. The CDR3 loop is CASSFEGDTDEQYF. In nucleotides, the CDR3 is TGTGCCAGCAGCTTTGAGGGAGATACAGACGAGCAGTACTTC.

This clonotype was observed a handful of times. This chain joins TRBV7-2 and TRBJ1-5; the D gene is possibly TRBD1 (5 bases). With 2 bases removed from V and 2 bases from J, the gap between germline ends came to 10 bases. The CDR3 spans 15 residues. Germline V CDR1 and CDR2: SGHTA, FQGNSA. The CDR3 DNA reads TGTGCCAGCAGCTTATTCCAGGGAGGCAATCAGCCCCAGCATTTT. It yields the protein CASSLFQGGNQPQHF. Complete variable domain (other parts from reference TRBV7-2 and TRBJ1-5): GAGVSQSPSNKVTEKGKDVELRCDPISGHTALYWYRQSLGQGLEFLIYFQGNSAPDKSGLPSDRFSAERTGGSVSTLTIQRTQQEDSAVYLCASSLFQGGNQPQHFGDGTRLSIL.

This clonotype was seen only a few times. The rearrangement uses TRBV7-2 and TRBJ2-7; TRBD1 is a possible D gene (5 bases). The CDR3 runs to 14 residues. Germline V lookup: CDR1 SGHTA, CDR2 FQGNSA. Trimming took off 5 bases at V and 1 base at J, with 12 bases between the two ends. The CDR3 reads CASSTQDKSYEQYF. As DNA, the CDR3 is TGTGCCAGCAGCACACAGGACAAGTCCTACGAGCAGTACTTC.

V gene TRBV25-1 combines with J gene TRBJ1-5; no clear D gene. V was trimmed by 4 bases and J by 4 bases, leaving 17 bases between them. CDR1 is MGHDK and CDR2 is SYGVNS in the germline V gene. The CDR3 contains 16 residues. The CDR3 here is CASSASGIAGNQPQHF. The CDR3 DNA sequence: TGTGCCAGCAGTGCCTCCGGGATAGCGGGGAATCAGCCCCAGCATTTT.

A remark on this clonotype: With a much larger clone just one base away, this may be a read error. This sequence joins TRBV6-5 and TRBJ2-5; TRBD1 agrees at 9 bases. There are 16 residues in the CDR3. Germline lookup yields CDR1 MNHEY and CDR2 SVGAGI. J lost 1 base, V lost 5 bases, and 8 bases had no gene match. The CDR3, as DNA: TGTGCCAGCAGTCCGGGGACAGGGTTACTCCAAGAGACCCAGTACTTC. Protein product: CASSPGTGLLQETQYF.

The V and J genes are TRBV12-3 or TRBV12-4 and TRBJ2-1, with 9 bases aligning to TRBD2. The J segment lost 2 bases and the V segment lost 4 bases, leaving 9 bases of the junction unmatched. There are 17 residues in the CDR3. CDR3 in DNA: TGTGCCAGCAGTTCGCTAGCGGGACCGTTGGCCTACAATGAGCAGTTCTTC. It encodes CASSSLAGPLAYNEQFF.

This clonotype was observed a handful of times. In DNA form, the CDR3 reads TGTGCCAGCAGCCCCCAGACTAGCGGAACCTACAATGAGCAGTTCTTC. Protein: CASSPQTSGTYNEQFF. The chain is built from TRBV9 and TRBJ2-1, with 9 positions matching TRBD2. In germline, CDR1 is SGDLS, CDR2 YYNGEE. Unmatched junction bases numbered 7, after V lost 4 bases and J lost 2 bases. This CDR3 has 16 residues.

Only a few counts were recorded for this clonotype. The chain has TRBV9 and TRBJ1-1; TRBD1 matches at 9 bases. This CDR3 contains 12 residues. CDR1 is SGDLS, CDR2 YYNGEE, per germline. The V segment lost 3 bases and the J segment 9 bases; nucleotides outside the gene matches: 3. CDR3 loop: CASSATGGKAFF. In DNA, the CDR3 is TGTGCCAGCAGCGCGACAGGGGGGAAAGCTTTCTTT.

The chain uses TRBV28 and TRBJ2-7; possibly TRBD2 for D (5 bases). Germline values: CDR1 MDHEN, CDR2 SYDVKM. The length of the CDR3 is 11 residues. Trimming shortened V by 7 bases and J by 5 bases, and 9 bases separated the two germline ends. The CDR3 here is CASTSLHEQYF. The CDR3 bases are TGTGCCAGCACTAGCCTCCACGAGCAGTACTTC.

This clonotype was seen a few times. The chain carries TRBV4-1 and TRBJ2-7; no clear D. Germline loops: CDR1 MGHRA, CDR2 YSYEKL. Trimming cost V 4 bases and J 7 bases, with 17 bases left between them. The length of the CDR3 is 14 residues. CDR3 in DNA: TGCGCCAGCAGCCCTTCAACTGCAATATGGGAGCAGTACTTC. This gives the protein CASSPSTAIWEQYF.

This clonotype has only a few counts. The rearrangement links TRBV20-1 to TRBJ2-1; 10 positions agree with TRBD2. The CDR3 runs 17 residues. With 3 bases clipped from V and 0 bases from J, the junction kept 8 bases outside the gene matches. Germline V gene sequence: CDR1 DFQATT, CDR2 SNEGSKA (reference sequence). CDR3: CSASRASGGSSYNEQFF. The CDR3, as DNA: TGCAGTGCTAGTCGGGCTAGCGGGGGATCCTCCTACAATGAGCAGTTCTTC.

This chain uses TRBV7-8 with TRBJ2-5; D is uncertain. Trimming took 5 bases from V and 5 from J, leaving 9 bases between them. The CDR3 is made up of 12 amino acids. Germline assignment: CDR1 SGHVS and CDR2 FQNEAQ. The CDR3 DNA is TGTGCCAGCAGCGAAGAACCGGAGACCCAGTACTTC. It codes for CASSEEPETQYF.

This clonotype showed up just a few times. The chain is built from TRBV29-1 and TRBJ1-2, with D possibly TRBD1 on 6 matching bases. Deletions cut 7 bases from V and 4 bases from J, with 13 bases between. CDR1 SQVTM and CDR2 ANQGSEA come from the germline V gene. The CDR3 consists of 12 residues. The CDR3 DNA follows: TGCAGCGCGGGGGGGCGTAGCTATGGCTACACCTTC. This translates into CSAGGRSYGYTF.

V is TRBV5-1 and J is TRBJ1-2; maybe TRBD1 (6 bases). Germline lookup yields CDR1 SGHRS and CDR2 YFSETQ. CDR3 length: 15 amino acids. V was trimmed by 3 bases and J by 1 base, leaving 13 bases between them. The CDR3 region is CASSSGQGLNYGYTF. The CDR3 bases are TGCGCCAGCAGCTCGGGACAAGGACTTAACTATGGCTACACCTTC.

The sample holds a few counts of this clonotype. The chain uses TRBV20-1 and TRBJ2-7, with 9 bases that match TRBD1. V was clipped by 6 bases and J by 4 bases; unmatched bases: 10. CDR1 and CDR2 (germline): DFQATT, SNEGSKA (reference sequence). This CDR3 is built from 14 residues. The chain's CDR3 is CSAAQGARKYEQYF. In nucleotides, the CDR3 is TGCAGTGCGGCACAGGGGGCGAGGAAATACGAGCAGTACTTC.

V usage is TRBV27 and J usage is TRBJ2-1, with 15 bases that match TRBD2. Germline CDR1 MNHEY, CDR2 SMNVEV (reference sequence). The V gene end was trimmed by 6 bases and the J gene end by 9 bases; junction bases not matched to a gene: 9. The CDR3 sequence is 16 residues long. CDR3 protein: CASRPRTSGGEIEQFF. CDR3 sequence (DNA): TGTGCCAGCAGACCCCGGACTAGCGGGGGGGAGATTGAGCAGTTCTTC.

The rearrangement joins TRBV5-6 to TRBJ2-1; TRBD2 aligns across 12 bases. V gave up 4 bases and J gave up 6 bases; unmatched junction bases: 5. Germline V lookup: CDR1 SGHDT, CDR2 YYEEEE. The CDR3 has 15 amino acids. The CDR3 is CASSPRLAGANEQFF. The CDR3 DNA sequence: TGTGCCAGCAGCCCGAGACTAGCGGGGGCCAATGAGCAGTTCTTC.

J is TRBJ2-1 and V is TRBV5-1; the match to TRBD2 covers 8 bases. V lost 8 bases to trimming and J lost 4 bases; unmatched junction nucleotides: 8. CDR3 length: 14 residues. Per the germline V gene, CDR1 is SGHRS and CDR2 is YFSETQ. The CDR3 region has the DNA TGCGCCAGTGCAGCGGGAGAAACGTACAATGAGCAGTTCTTC. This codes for CASAAGETYNEQFF.

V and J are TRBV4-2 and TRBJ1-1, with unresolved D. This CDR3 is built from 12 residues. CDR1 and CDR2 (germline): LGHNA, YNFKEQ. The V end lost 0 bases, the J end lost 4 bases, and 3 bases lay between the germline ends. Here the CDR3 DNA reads TGTGCCAGCAGCCAAGATCGCACTGAAGCTTTCTTT. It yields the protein CASSQDRTEAFF.

CDR3: CASSEGFSGSYEQYF. CDR3 nucleotide sequence: TGTGCCAGCAGTGAAGGTTTTAGCGGGAGTTACGAGCAGTACTTC. The chain combines TRBV2 with TRBJ2-7, with 9 bases aligning to TRBD2. The CDR3 sequence is 15 residues long. Germline V gene lookup returns CDR1 SNHLY and CDR2 FYNNEI. With V trimmed by 1 base and J by 4 bases, 5 bases remained unmatched. The whole variable domain, remainder taken from reference TRBV2 and TRBJ2-7, is EPEVTQTPSHQVTQMGQEVILRCVPISNHLYFYWYRQILGQKVEFLVSFYNNEISEKSEIFDDQFSVERPDGSNFTLKIRSTKLEDSAMYFCASSEGFSGSYEQYFGPGTRLTVT.

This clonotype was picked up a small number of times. The CDR3, as DNA: TGTGCCAGCAGCAACAGGGGGCGCAGGGAGACCCAGTACTTC. Encoded protein: CASSNRGRRETQYF. This chain uses TRBV2 with TRBJ2-5; 9 bases agree with TRBD1. The V gene end was trimmed by 6 bases and the J gene end by 5 bases; junction bases not matched to a gene: 7. Germline CDR1 SNHLY, CDR2 FYNNEI. The length of the CDR3 is 14 residues.

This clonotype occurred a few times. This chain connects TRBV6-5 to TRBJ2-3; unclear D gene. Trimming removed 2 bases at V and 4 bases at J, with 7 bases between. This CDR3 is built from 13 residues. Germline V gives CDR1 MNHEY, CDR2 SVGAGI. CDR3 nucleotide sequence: TGTGCCAGCAGTTACAGGGCAGCAGATACGCAGTATTTT. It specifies CASSYRAADTQYF.

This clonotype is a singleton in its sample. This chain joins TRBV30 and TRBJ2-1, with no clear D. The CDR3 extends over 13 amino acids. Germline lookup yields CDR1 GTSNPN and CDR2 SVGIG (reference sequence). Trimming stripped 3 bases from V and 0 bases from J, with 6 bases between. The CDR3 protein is CAWRARSYNEQFF. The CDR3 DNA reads TGTGCCTGGAGAGCGCGCTCCTACAATGAGCAGTTCTTC.

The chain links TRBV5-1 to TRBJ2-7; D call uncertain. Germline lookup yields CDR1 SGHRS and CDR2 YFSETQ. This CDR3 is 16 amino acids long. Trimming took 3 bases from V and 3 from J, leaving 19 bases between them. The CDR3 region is CASSWTMSSTFYEQYF. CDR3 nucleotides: TGCGCCAGCAGCTGGACGATGAGCTCGACCTTCTACGAGCAGTACTTC.

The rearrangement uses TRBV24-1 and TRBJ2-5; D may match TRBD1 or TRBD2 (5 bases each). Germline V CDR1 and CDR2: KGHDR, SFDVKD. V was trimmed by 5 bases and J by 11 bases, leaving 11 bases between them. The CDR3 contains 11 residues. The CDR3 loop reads CATSAGLEQYF. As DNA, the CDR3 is TGTGCCACCAGTGCGGGGCTGGAGCAGTACTTC.

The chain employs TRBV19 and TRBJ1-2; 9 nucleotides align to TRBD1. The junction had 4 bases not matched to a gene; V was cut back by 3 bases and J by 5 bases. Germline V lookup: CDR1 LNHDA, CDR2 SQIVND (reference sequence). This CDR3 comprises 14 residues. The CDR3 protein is CASSIGTGQYGYTF. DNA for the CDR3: TGTGCCAGTAGTATCGGGACAGGGCAGTATGGCTACACCTTC.

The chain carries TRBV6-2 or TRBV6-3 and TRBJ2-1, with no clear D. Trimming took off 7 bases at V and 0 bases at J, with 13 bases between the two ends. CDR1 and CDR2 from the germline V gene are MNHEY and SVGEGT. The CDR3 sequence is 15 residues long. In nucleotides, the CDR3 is TGTGCCAGCAACCCCCGACTCCTCTCCTACAATGAGCAGTTCTTC. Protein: CASNPRLLSYNEQFF.